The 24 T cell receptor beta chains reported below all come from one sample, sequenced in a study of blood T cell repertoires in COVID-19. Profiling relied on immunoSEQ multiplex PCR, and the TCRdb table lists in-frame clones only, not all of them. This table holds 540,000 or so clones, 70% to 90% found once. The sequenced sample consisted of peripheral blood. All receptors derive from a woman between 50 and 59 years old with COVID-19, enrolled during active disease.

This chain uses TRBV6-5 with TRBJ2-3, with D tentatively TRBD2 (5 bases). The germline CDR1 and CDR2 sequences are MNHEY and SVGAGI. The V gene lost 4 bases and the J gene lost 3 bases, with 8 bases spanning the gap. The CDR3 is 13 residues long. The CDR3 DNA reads TGTGCCAGCAGTTGGGGAGCAACAGATACGCAGTATTTT. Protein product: CASSWGATDTQYF.

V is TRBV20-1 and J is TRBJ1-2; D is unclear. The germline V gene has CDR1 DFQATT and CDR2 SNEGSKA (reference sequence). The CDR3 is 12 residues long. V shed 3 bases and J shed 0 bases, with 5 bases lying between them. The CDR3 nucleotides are TGCAGTGCTAGTCCAGCTAACTATGGCTACACCTTC. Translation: CSASPANYGYTF.

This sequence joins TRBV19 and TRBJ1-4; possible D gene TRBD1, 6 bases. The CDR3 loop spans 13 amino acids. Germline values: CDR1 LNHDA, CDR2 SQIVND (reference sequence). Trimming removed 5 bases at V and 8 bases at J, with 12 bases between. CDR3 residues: CASSPGTREKLFF. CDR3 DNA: TGTGCCAGTAGTCCCGGGACACGGGAAAAACTGTTTTTT.

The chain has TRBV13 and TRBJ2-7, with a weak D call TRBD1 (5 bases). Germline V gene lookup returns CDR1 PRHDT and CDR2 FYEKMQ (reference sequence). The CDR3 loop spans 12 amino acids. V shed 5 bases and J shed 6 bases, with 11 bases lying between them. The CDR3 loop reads CASSVRVGEQYF. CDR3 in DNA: TGTGCCAGCAGCGTCAGGGTTGGCGAGCAGTACTTC.

This CDR3 reads CASFPGTRGADTQYF. The CDR3, as DNA: TGTGCCAGCTTCCCCGGGACTAGAGGCGCAGATACGCAGTATTTT. The chain combines TRBV7-9 with TRBJ2-3; 8 bases are shared with TRBD2. Trimming removed 8 bases from V and 4 bases from J; junction bases left unmatched: 11. Looked up from germline, CDR1 is SEHNR and CDR2 is FQNEAQ (reference sequence). The CDR3 sequence is 15 residues long.

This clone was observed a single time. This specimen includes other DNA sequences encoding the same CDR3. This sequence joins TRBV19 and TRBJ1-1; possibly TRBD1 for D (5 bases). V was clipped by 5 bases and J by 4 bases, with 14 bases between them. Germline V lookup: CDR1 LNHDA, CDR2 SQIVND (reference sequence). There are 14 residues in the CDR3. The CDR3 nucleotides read TGTGCCAGTAGTTTCCGGCAGGGCGGCACTGAAGCTTTCTTT. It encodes CASSFRQGGTEAFF.

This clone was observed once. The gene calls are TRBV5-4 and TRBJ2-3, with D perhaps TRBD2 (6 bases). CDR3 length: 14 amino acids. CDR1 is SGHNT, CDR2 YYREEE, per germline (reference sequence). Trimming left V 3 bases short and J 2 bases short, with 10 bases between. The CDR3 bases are TGTGCCAGCAGCTCTCCGGGGGTCACAGATACGCAGTATTTT. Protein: CASSSPGVTDTQYF.

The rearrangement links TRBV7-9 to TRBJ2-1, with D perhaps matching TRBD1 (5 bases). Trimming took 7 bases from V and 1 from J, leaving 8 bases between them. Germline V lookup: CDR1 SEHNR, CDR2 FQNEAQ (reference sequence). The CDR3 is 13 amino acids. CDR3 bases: TGTGCCAGCACCGACAGTTCCTACAATGAGCAGTTCTTC. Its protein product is CASTDSSYNEQFF.

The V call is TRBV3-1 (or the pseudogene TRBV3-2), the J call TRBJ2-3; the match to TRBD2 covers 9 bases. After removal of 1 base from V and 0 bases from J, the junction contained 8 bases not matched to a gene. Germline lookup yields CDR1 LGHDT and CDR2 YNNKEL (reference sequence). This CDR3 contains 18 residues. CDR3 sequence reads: CASSQVTTSGPSTDTQYF. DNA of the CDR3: TGTGCCAGCAGCCAAGTTACAACTAGCGGGCCTAGCACAGATACGCAGTATTTT.

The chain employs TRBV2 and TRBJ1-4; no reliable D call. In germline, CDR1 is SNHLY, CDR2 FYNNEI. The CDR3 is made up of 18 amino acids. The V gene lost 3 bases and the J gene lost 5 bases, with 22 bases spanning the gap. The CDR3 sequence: CASSETRYLRDRNEKLFF. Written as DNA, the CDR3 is TGTGCCAGCAGTGAGACGCGGTATTTAAGAGATAGAAATGAAAAACTGTTTTTT. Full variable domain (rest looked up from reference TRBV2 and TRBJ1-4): EPEVTQTPSHQVTQMGQEVILRCVPISNHLYFYWYRQILGQKVEFLVSFYNNEISEKSEIFDDQFSVERPDGSNFTLKIRSTKLEDSAMYFCASSETRYLRDRNEKLFFGSGTQLSVL.

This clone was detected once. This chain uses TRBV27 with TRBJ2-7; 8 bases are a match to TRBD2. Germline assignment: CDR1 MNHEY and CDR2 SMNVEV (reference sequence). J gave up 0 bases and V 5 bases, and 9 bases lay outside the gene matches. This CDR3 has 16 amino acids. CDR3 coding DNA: TGTGCCAGCAGTCCACACGCGGGGGGAAGCTCCTACGAGCAGTACTTC. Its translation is CASSPHAGGSSYEQYF.

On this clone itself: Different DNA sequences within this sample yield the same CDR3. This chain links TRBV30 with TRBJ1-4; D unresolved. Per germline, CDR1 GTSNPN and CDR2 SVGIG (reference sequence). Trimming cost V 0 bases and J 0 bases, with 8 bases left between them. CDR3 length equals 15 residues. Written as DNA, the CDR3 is TGTGCCTGGAGTGTAAGAGGCGCAACTAATGAAAAACTGTTTTTT. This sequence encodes CAWSVRGATNEKLFF.

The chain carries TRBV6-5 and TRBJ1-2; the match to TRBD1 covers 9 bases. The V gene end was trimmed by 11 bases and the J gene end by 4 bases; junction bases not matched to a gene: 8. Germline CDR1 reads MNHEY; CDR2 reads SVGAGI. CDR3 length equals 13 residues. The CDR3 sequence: CAGRTGASYGYTF. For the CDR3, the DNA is TGTGCCGGTCGGACAGGGGCCAGCTATGGCTACACCTTC.

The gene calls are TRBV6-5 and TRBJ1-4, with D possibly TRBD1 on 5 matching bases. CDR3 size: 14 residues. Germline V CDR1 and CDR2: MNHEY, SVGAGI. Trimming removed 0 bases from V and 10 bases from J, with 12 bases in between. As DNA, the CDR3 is TGTGCCAGCAGTTACTCAAGCCCCGGGGGAAAACTGTTTTTT. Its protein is CASSYSSPGGKLFF.

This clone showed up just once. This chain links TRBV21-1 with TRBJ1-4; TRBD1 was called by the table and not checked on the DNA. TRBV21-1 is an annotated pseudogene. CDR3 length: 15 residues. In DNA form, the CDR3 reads TGTGCCAGCAGCAAGCCGACAGGGCGCGTGAAAAAACTGTTTTTT. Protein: CASSKPTGRVKKLFF.

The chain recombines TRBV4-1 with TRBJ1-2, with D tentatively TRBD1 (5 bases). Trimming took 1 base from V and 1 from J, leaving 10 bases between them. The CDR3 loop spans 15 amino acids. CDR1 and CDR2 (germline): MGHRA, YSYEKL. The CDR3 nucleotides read TGCGCCAGCAGCCAAGGGGGCGGGAATAACTATGGCTACACCTTC. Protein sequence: CASSQGGGNNYGYTF.

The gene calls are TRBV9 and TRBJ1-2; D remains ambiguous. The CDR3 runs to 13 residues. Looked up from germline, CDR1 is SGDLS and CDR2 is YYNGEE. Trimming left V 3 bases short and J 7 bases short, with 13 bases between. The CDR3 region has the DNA TGTGCCAGCAGCGCCCAGGAAAAAGGTGGCTACACCTTC. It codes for CASSAQEKGGYTF.

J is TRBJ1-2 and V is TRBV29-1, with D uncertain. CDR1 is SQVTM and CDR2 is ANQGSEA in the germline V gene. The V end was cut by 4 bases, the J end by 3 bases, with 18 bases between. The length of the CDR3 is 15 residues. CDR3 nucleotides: TGCAGCGTTGCCTCCTCCGGGGTAAGCTACTATGGCTACACCTTC. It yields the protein CSVASSGVSYYGYTF.

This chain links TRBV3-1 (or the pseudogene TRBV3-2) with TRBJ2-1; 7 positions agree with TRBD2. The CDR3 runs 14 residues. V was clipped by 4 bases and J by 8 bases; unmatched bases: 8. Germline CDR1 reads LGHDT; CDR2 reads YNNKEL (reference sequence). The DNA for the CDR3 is TGTGCCAGCAGCCGACAGACTAGCAGCGATGAGCAGTTCTTC. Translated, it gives CASSRQTSSDEQFF.

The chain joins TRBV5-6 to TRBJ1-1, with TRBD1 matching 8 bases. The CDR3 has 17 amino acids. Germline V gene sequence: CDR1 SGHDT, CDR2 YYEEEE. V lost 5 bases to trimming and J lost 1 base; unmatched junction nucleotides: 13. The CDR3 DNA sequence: TGTGCCAGCAGTTTTGGACAGGGCCCATATCGGAACACTGAAGCTTTCTTT. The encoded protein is CASSFGQGPYRNTEAFF.

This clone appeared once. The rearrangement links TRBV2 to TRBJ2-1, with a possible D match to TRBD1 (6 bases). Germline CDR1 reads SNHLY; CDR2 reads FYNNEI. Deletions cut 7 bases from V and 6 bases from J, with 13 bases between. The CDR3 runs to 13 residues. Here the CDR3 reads CASNHRAGNEQFF. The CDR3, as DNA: TGTGCCAGCAATCACAGGGCAGGCAATGAGCAGTTCTTC.

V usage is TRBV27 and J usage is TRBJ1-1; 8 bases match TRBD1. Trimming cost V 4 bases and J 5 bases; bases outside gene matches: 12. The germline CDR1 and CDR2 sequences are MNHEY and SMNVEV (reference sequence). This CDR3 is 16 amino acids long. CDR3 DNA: TGTGCCAGCAGTTCCTACTCGGGGGACAGGACGACTGAAGCTTTCTTT. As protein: CASSSYSGDRTTEAFF.

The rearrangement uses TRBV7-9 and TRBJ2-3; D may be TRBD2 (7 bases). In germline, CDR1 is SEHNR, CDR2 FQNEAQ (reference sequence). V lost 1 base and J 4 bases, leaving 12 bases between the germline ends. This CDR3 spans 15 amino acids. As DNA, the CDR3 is TGTGCCAGCAGCTTAGGGGGGGGCCTACCAGATACGCAGTATTTT. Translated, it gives CASSLGGGLPDTQYF.

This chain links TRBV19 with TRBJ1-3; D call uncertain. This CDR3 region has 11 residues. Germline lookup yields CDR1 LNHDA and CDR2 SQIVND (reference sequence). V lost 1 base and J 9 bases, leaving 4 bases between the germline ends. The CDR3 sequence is CASSIAITIYF. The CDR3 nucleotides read TGTGCCAGTAGTATAGCCATCACCATATATTTT.